The entry that follows covers one T cell receptor beta chain sequence. Its antigen is not known. The immunoSEQ assay was v3. Libraries were sequenced to roughly 2 million read pairs (survey) or roughly 4.5-6 million (deep). Assay used: immunoSEQ multiplex PCR; TCRdb lists only in-frame clones, some missing. The table lists 95,000 or so clones, about three fifths of them singletons. From germline, CDR1 is MNHNY and CDR2 SVGAGI (reference sequence). V lost 5 bases, J lost 2 bases, and 16 bases lay in between. The CDR3 totals 15 residues. Time point reported: pre-treatment sample, taken before nivolumab and TIL therapy. Pleural nodules or supraclavicular lymph nodes made up most of the excised metastases sampled. These data are taken from a study of TIL therapy for anti-PD-1-resistant metastatic lung cancer. Across the whole study: Median patient age was almost 55, ranging roughly 38-75 years. Most patients had lung adenocarcinoma; a handful of tumors were EGFR-mutant, two ALK-rearranged; half smoked currently or formerly. Broader study findings: Treatment-naive, never-smoker and oncogene-addicted patients were overrepresented in this highly selected cohort.

The sequencing used tumor tissue, collected at baseline. The TCR originated in a person aged 25 to 85 with non-small cell lung cancer. V usage is TRBV6-6 and J usage is TRBJ2-7; D is uncertain. CDR3 in amino acids: CASSPADRLTYEQYF. The CDR3, as DNA: TGTGCCAGCAGTCCGGCGGATAGGCTTACCTACGAGCAGTACTTC.